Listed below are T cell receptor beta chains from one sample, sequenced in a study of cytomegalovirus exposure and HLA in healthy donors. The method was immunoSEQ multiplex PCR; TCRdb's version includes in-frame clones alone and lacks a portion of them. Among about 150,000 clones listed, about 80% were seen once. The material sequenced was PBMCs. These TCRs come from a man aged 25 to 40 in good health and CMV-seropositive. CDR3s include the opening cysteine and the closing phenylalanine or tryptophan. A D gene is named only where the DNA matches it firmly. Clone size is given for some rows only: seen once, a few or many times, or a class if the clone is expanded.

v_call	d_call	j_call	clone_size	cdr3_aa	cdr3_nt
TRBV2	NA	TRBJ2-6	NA	CASSERWGGANVLTF	TGTGCCAGCAGTGAACGGTGGGGCGGGGCCAACGTCCTGACTTTC
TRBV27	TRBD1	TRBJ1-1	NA	CASSPARDRGAEAFF	TGTGCCAGCAGTCCAGCCCGGGACAGGGGGGCTGAAGCTTTCTTT
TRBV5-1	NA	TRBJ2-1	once	CASSPGTIDNEQFF	TGCGCCAGCAGCCCCGGGACAATTGACAATGAGCAGTTCTTC
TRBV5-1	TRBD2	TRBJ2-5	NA	CASSLAGRELETQYF	TGCGCCAGCAGCTTGGCAGGGCGGGAGCTCGAGACCCAGTACTTC
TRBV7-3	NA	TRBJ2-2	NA	CASSLTSANTGELFF	TGTGCCAGCAGCTTAACTTCAGCGAACACCGGGGAGCTGTTTTTT
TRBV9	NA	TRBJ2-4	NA	CASSTGWSDIQYF	TGTGCCAGCAGTACAGGTTGGTCGGACATTCAGTACTTC
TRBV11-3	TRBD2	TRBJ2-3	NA	CASSLGGSSTDTQYF	TGTGCCAGCAGCCTGGGGGGGTCTAGCACAGATACGCAGTATTTT
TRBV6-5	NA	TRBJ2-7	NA	CASRLGSHSYEQYF	TGTGCCAGCAGGCTCGGGAGTCATTCCTACGAGCAGTACTTC
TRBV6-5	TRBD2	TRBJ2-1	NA	CASSALAGGYNEQFF	TGTGCCAGCAGTGCACTAGCGGGGGGCTACAATGAGCAGTTCTTC
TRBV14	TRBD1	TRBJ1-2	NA	CASSQGNRGNGYTF	TGTGCCAGCAGCCAAGGGAACAGGGGAAATGGCTACACCTTC
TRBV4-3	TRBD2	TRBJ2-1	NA	CASSQEILERGGYNEQFF	TGCGCCAGCAGCCAAGAAATCCTGGAGCGGGGGGGTTACAATGAGCAGTTCTTC
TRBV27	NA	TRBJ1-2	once	CASSSYILGVYGGYTF	TGTGCCAGCTCATCCTACATCCTCGGGGTTTACGGTGGCTACACCTTC
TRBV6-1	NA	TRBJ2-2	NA	CASSLVGNTGELFF	TGTGCCAGCAGTTTAGTCGGGAACACCGGGGAGCTGTTTTTT
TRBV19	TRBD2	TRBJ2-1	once	CASSLGLETYNEQFF	TGTGCCAGTAGTCTGGGACTAGAAACCTACAATGAGCAGTTCTTC
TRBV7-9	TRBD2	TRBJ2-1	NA	CSSSLLPGGVENEQFF	TGTTCCAGCAGCTTACTCCCGGGAGGGGTAGAAAATGAGCAGTTCTTC
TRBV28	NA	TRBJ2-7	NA	CASRGEKRVSSYEQYF	TGTGCCAGCAGGGGAGAGAAGCGGGTTAGCTCCTACGAGCAGTACTTC
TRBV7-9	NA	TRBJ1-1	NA	CASSLGTRGGTEAFF	TGTGCCAGCAGCTTGGGGACAAGGGGTGGCACTGAAGCTTTCTTT
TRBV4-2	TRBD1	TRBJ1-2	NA	CASSQDMTGGMDWGYTF	TGTGCCAGCAGCCAAGATATGACAGGGGGTATGGATTGGGGCTACACCTTC
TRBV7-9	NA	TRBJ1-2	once	CASSLGGLHGNGYTF	TGTGCCAGCAGCTTAGGGGGGCTACATGGAAATGGCTACACCTTC
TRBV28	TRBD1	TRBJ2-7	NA	CASSSRDRAPYEQYF	TGTGCCAGCAGTTCCCGGGACAGGGCTCCCTACGAGCAGTACTTC
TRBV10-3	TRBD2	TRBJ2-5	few	CAITYSGGETQYF	TGTGCCATCACCTACAGCGGGGGGGAGACCCAGTACTTC
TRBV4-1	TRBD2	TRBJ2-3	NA	CASKNGGGFSSTDTQYF	TGCGCCAGCAAGAACGGGGGGGGATTCTCTAGCACAGATACGCAGTATTTT
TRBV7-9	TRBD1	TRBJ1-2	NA	CASSSSGTASSNYGYTF	TGTGCCAGCAGCTCTTCCGGGACAGCCTCTTCTAACTATGGCTACACCTTC
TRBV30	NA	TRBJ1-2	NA	CAWRRTLDLYGYTF	TGTGCCTGGAGAAGGACACTCGACCTATATGGCTACACCTTC
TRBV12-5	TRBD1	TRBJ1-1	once	CASAIGGSNTEAFF	TGTGCTAGTGCTATAGGGGGCTCGAACACTGAAGCTTTCTTT
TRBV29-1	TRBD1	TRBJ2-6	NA	CSVRPGTGGAGANVLTF	TGCAGCGTACGCCCCGGGACAGGGGGTGCTGGGGCCAACGTCCTGACTTTC
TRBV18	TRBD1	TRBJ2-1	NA	CASSPRTGGANVNEQFF	TGTGCCAGCTCACCCCGGACAGGGGGCGCGAATGTGAATGAGCAGTTCTTC
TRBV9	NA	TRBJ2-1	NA	CASSVNPPGEGANEQFF	TGTGCCAGCAGCGTAAATCCCCCGGGCGAGGGAGCCAATGAGCAGTTCTTC
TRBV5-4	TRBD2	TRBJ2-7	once	CASSLGGGEQYF	TGTGCCAGCAGCTTGGGGGGAGGGGAGCAGTACTTC
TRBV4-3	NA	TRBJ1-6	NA	CASSRGRTSSPLHF	TGCGCCAGCAGCCGCGGGAGGACTAGTTCACCCCTCCACTTT
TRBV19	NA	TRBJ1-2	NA	CASSIYSGRYGYTF	TGTGCCAGTAGTATATACTCGGGGAGGTATGGCTACACCTTC
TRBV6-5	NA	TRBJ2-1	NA	CASSYSVGGEQFF	TGTGCCAGCAGTTACTCTGTAGGAGGCGAGCAGTTCTTC
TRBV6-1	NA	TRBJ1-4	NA	CASRQATNEKLFF	TGTGCCAGCAGGCAGGCAACTAATGAAAAACTGTTTTTT
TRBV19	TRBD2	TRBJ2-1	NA	CASSPSGGGIYNEQFF	TGTGCCAGTAGTCCCTCGGGCGGGGGGATCTACAATGAGCAGTTCTTC
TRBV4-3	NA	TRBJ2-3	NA	CASSQDSTDTQYF	TGCGCCAGCAGCCAAGACTCGACAGATACGCAGTATTTT
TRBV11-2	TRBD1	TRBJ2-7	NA	CASSLTGFTYEQYF	TGTGCCAGCAGCTTGACAGGGTTTACCTACGAGCAGTACTTC
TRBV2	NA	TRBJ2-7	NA	CASSEWHYEQYF	TGTGCCAGCAGTGAGTGGCACTACGAGCAGTACTTC
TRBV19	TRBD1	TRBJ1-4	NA	CASSMPGTVTNEKLFF	TGTGCCAGTAGTATGCCCGGGACAGTAACTAATGAAAAACTGTTTTTT
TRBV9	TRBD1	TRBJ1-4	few	CASSEGTATNEKLFF	TGTGCCAGCAGCGAGGGGACAGCCACCAATGAAAAACTGTTTTTT
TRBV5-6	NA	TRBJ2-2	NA	CASSLVQGVAGELFF	TGTGCCAGCAGCTTGGTACAGGGTGTAGCCGGGGAGCTGTTTTTT
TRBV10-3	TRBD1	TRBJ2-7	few	CAISVTGEEGEQYF	TGTGCCATCAGTGTGACAGGGGAAGAGGGCGAGCAGTACTTC
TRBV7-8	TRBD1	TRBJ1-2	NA	CASSLPGQRGVSGYTF	TGTGCCAGCAGCTTGCCGGGACAGAGGGGCGTTTCGGGCTACACCTTC
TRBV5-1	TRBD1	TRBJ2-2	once	CASSPDRGLGTGELFF	TGCGCCAGCAGCCCCGACAGGGGGCTGGGCACCGGGGAGCTGTTTTTT
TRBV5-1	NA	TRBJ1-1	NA	CASSRGGEAFF	TGCGCCAGCAGCCGCGGGGGCGAAGCTTTCTTT
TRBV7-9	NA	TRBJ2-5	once	CASSFRKEQETQYF	TGTGCCAGCAGCTTCCGAAAGGAGCAAGAGACCCAGTACTTC
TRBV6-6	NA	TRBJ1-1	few	CASRFSENTEAFF	TGTGCCAGCAGGTTCAGCGAAAACACTGAAGCTTTCTTT
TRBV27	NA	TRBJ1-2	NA	CASSFRGTNYGYTF	TGTGCCAGCAGTTTTCGGGGGACTAACTATGGCTACACCTTC
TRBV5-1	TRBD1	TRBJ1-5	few	CASSLGDRGLDQPQHF	TGCGCCAGCAGCTTGGGGGACAGGGGGCTGGATCAGCCCCAGCATTTT
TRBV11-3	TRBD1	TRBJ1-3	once	CASSAGTENTIYF	TGTGCCAGCAGCGCCGGGACAGAAAACACCATATATTTT
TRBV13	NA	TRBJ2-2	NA	CASSYGRAGSGELFF	TGTGCCAGCAGTTATGGCAGGGCGGGGTCCGGGGAGCTGTTTTTT
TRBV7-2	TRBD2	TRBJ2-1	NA	CASSLRIAGHNEQFF	TGTGCCAGCAGCTTGAGAATAGCGGGCCACAATGAGCAGTTCTTC
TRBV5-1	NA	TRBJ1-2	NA	CASSLQNYGYTF	TGCGCCAGCAGCTTGCAGAACTATGGCTACACCTTC
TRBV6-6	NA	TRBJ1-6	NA	CASSYGQGNSPLHF	TGTGCCAGCAGTTACGGGCAGGGAAATTCACCCCTCCACTTT
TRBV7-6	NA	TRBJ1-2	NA	CASSRGGGYGYTF	TGTGCCAGCAGCAGGGGGGGCGGCTATGGCTACACCTTC
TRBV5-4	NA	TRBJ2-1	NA	CASSPSSYASSYNEQFF	TGTGCCAGCAGCCCCTCCTCCTATGCGAGCTCCTACAATGAGCAGTTCTTC
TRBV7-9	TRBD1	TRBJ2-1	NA	CASSLGQSSNEQFF	TGTGCCAGCAGCTTGGGACAGTCTAGTAATGAGCAGTTCTTC
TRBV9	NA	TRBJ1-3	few	CASSPDRSGNTIYF	TGCGCCAGCAGCCCAGACAGGTCCGGAAACACCATATATTTT
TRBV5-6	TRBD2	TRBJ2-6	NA	CASSPGDYLPRSGANVLTF	TGTGCCAGCAGCCCGGGGGACTACCTACCTCGATCGGGGGCCAACGTCCTGACTTTC
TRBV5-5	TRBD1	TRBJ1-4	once	CASSTAPGQGSEKLFF	TGTGCCAGCAGCACCGCCCCGGGACAGGGATCTGAAAAACTGTTTTTT